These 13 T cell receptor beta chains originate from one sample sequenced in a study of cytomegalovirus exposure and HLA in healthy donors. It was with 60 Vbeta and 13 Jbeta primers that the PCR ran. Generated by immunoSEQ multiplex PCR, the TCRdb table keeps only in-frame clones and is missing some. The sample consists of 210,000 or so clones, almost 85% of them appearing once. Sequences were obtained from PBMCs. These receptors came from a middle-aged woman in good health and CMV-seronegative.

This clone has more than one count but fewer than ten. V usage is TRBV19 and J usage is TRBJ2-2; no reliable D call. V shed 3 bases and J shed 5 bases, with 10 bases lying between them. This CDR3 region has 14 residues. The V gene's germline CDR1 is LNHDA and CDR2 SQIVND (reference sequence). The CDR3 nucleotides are TGTGCCAGTAGTATCTCCCCCGGTACCGGGGAGCTGTTTTTT. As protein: CASSISPGTGELFF.

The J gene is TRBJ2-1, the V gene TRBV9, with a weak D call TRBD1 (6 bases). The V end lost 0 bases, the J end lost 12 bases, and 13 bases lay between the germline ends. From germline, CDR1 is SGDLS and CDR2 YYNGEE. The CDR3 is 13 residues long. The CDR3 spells CASSVAQGHGQFF. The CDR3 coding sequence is TGTGCCAGCAGCGTAGCCCAGGGACATGGGCAGTTCTTC. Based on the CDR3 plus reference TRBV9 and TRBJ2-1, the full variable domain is DSGVTQTPKHLITATGQRVTLRCSPRSGDLSVYWYQQSLDQGLQFLIQYYNGEERAKGNILERFSAQQFPDLHSELNLSSLELGDSALYFCASSVAQGHGQFFGPGTRLTVL.

Here the CDR3 reads CASHRDRNTEAFF. The CDR3 bases are TGTGCCAGCCACCGGGACAGGAACACTGAAGCTTTCTTT. The chain employs TRBV2 and TRBJ1-1; 7 bases are a match to TRBD1. The CDR3 covers 13 residues. J was trimmed by 1 base and V by 8 bases; bases with no gene match: 4. Germline V gene sequence: CDR1 SNHLY, CDR2 FYNNEI.

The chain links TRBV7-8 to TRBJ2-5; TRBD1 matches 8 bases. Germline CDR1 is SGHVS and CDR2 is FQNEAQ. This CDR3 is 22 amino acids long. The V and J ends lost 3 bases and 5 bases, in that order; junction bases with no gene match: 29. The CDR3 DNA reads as TGTGCCAGCAGCTTGGACATCCGGGACAGGAGACCCCGACTGGTGTCGCTGGAGACCCAGTACTTC. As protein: CASSLDIRDRRPRLVSLETQYF.

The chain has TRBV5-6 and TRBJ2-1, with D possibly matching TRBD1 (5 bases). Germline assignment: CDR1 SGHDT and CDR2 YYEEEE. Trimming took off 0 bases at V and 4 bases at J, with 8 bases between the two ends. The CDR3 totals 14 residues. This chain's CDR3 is CASSLVGRYNEQFF. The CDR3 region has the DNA TGTGCCAGCAGCTTGGTGGGGCGATACAATGAGCAGTTCTTC.

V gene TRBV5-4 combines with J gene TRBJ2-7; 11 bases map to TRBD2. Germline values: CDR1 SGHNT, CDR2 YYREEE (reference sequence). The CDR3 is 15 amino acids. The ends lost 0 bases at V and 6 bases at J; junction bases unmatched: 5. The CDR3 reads CASSLDGLAGREQYF. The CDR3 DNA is TGTGCCAGCAGCTTGGACGGACTAGCGGGTCGCGAGCAGTACTTC.

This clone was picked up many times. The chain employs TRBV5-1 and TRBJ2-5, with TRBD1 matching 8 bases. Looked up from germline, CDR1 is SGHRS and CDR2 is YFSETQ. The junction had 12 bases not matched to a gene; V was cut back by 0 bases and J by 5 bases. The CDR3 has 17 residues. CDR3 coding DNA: TGCGCCAGCAGCTTGGCTGGGCAGGGGGCAAGGTTGGAGACCCAGTACTTC. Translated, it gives CASSLAGQGARLETQYF.

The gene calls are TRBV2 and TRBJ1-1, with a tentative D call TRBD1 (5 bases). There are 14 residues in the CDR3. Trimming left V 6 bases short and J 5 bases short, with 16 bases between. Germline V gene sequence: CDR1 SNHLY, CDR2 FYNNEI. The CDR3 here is CASRDYKGETEAFF. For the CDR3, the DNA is TGTGCCAGCAGGGACTACAAAGGGGAGACTGAAGCTTTCTTT.

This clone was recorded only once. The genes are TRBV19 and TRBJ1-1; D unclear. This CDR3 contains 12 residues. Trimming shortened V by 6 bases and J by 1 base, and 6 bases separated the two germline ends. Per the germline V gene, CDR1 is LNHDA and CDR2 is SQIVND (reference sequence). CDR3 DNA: TGTGCCAGTAGCCCCTCGAACACTGAAGCTTTCTTT. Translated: CASSPSNTEAFF. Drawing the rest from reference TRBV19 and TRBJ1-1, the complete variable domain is DGGITQSPKYLFRKEGQNVTLSCEQNLNHDAMYWYRQDPGQGLRLIYYSQIVNDFQKGDIAEGYSVSREKKESFPLTVTSAQKNPTAFYLCASSPSNTEAFFGQGTRLTVV.

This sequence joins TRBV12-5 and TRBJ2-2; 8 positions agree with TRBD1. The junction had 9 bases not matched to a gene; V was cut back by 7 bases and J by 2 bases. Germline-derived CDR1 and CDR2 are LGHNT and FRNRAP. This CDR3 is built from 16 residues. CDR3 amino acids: CASALQGGYNTGELFF. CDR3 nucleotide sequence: TGTGCTAGTGCCCTACAGGGGGGATATAACACCGGGGAGCTGTTTTTT.

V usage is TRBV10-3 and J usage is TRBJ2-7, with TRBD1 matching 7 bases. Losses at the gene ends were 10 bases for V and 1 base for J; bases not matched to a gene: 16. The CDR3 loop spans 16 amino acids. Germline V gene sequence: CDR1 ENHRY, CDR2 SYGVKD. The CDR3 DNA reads TGTGCCACCGGAGACGTGGGGGACAGTTTATCCTACGAGCAGTACTTC. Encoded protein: CATGDVGDSLSYEQYF.

CDR3 sequence reads: CASSLRVSGELFF. The CDR3 DNA is TGTGCCAGTAGTCTCAGGGTTTCGGGGGAGCTGTTTTTT. The chain couples TRBV19 to TRBJ2-2, with D possibly matching TRBD1 (5 bases). CDR1 is LNHDA and CDR2 is SQIVND in the germline V gene (reference sequence). Trimming removed 5 bases at V and 8 bases at J, with 12 bases between. The CDR3 is 13 residues long.

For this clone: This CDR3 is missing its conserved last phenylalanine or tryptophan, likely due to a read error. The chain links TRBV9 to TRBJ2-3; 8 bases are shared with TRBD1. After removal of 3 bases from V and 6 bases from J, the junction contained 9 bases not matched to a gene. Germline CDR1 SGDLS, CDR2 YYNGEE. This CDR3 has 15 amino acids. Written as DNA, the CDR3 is TGTGCCAGCAGCGCCGATGGGACAGGCGGGGATACGCAGTATTTG. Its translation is CASSADGTGGDTQYL.